This T cell receptor beta chain was documented in a study of T cell repertoires in cytomegalovirus infection. Study as a whole: Indicated by public TCR beta signatures were CMV infection and matching HLA type. Whole-study findings and limits: HLA-C-restricted CMV-specific TCR beta clonotypes were dominant in the ex vivo response. The study identified carriers of CMV plus the relevant HLA from cumulative public TCR beta family frequency.

The CDR3 runs 13 residues. V lost 4 bases, J lost 10 bases, and 11 bases lay in between. TCRdb reprocessed the reads with MiXCR, giving one entry per CDR3 protein. The table has some 100,000 distinct CDR3 sequences, 23% seen once. This clonotype occurred a few times. Its antigen remains unknown. V gene TRBV12-3 or TRBV12-4 combines with J gene TRBJ1-6; D is possibly TRBD1 (6 bases). The specimen was CD8+ T cells from PBMCs. The clonotype comes from a human donor in good health (CMV status not recorded). Some clones in this sample may be carry-over from other donors' samples. In DNA, the CDR3 is TGTGCCAGCAGTTGGGGGCGCAAATCACCCCTCCACTTT. This codes for CASSWGRKSPLHF.